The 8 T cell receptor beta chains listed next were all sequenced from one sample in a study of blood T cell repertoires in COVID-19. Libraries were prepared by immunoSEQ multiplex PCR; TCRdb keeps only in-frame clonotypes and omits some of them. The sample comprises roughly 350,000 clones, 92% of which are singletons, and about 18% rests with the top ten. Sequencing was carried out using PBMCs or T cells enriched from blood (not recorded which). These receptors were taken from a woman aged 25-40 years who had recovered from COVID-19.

Here the CDR3 reads CASRGTGGNQPQHF. In DNA form, the CDR3 reads TGTGCCAGCAGAGGGACAGGGGGCAATCAGCCCCAGCATTTT. The chain couples TRBV6-5 to TRBJ1-5, with TRBD1 matching 10 bases. The CDR3 runs to 14 residues. Germline lookup yields CDR1 MNHEY and CDR2 SVGAGI. The junction had 1 base not matched to a gene; V was cut back by 6 bases and J by 2 bases.

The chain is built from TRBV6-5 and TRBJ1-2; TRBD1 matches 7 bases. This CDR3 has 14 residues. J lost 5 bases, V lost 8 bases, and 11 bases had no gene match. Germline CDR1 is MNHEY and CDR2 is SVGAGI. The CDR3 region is CASLTRDSPYGYTF. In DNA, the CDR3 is TGTGCCAGCCTGACTCGGGACAGTCCTTATGGCTACACCTTC.

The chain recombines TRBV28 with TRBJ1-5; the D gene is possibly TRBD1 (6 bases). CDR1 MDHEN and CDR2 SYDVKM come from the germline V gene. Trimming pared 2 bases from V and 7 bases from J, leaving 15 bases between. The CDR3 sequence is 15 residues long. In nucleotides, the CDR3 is TGTGCCAGCAGTTTAGGTGTTGGGGGCAGGCAGCCCCAGCATTTT. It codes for CASSLGVGGRQPQHF.

Written as DNA, the CDR3 is TGTGCCAGCAGCTTACGGGGGACGGAGGCTTATGGCTACACCTTC. It is translated as CASSLRGTEAYGYTF. The chain couples TRBV7-2 to TRBJ1-2; perhaps TRBD1 as D (5 bases). CDR1 is SGHTA and CDR2 is FQGNSA in the germline V gene. This CDR3 is 15 amino acids long. V was pared by 2 bases and J by 5 bases, with 15 bases between.

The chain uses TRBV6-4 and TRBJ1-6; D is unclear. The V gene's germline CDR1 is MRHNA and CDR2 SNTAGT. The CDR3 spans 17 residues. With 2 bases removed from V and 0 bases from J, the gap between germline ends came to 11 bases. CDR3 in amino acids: CASSDPPRSSYNSPLHF. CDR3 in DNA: TGTGCCAGCAGTGACCCACCAAGGAGCTCCTATAATTCACCCCTCCACTTT.

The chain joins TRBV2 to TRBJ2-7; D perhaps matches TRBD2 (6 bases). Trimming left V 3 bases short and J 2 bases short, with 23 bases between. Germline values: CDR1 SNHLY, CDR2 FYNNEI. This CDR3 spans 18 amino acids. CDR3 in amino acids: CASSDQRGTWSLTYEQYF. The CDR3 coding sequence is TGTGCCAGCAGTGATCAACGGGGGACCTGGTCTTTAACCTACGAGCAGTACTTC.

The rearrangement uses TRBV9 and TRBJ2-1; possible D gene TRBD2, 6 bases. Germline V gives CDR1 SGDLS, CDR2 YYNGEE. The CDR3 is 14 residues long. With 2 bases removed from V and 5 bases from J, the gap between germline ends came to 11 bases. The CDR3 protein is CASSVLAPHNEQFF. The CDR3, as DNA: TGTGCCAGCAGCGTTCTAGCGCCCCACAATGAGCAGTTCTTC.

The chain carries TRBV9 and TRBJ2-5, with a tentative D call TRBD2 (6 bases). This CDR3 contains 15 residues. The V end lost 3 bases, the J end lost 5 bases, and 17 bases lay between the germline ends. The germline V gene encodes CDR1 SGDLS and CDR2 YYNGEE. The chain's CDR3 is CASSAGGKQRETQYF. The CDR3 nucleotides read TGTGCCAGCAGCGCCGGGGGAAAACAACGGGAGACCCAGTACTTC.